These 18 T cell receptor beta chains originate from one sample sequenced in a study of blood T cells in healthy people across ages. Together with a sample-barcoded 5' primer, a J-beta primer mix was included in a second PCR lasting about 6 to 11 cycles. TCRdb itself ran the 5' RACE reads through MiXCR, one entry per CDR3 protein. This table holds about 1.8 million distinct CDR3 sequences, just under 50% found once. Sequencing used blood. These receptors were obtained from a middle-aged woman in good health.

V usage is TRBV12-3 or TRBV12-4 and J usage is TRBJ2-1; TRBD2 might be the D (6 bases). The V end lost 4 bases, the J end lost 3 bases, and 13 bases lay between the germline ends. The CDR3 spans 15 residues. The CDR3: CASSSGTEGYNEQFF. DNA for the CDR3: TGTGCCAGCAGTTCCGGGACGGAGGGCTACAATGAGCAGTTCTTC.

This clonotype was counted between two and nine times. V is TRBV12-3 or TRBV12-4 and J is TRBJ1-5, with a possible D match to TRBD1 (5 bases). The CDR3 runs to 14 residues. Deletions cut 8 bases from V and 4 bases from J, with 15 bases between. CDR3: CASSGVGANQPQHF. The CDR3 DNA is TGTGCCAGCTCGGGAGTCGGGGCTAATCAGCCCCAGCATTTT.

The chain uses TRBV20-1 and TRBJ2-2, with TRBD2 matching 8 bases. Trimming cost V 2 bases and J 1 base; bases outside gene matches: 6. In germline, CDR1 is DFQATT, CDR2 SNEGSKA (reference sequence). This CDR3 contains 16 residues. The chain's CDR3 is CSARPLAAMNTGELFF. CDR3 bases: TGCAGTGCTAGACCACTAGCGGCGATGAACACCGGGGAGCTGTTTTTT.

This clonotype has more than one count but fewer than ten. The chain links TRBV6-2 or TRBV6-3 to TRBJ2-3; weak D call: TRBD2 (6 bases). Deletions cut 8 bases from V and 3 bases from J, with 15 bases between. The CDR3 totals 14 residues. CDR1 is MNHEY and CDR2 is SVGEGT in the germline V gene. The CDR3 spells CASREKGRTDTQYF. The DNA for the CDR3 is TGTGCCAGCCGGGAGAAGGGGAGGACAGATACGCAGTATTTT.

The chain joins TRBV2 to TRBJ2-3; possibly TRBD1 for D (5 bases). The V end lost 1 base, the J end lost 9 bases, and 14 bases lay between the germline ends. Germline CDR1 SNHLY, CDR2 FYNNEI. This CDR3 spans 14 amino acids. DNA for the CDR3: TGTGCCAGCAGTGAAGACGACTGGAAGGGGACGCAGTATTTT. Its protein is CASSEDDWKGTQYF.

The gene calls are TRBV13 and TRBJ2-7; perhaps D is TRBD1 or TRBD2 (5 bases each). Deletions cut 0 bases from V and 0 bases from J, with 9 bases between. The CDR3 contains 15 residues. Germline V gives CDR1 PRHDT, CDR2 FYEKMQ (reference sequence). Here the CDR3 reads CASSLGGEVSYEQYF. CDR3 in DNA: TGTGCCAGCAGCTTAGGGGGGGAAGTCTCCTACGAGCAGTACTTC.

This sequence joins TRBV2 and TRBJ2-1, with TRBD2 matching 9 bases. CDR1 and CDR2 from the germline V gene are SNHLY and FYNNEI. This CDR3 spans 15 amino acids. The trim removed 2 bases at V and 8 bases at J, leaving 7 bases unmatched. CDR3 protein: CASSEWRGGIDEQFF. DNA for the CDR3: TGTGCCAGCAGTGAATGGCGGGGGGGTATAGATGAGCAGTTCTTC.

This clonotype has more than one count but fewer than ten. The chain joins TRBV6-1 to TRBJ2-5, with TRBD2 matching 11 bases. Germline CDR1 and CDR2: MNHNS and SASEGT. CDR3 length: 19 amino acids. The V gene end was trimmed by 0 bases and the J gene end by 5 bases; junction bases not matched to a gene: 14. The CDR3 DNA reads TGTGCCAGCAGTGAAGCCCCTAGCGGGGGGCGAGGGATCTGGGAGACCCAGTACTTC. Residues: CASSEAPSGGRGIWETQYF.

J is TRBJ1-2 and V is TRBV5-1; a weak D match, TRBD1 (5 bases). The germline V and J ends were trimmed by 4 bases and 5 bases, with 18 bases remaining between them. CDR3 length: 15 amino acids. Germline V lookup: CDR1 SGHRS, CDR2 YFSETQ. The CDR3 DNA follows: TGCGCCAGCAGCCCGGGAACCGGGGCCCTATATGGCTACACCTTC. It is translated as CASSPGTGALYGYTF.

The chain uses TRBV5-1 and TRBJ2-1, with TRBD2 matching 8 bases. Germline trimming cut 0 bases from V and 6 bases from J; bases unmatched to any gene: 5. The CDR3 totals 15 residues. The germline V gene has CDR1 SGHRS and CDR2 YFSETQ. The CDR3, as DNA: TGCGCCAGCAGCTTGGGAGCGGGGGCGTCCAATGAGCAGTTCTTC. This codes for CASSLGAGASNEQFF. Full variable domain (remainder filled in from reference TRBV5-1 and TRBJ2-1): KAGVTQTPRYLIKTRGQQVTLSCSPISGHRSVSWYQQTPGQGLQFLFEYFSETQRNKGNFPGRFSGRQFSNSRSEMNVSTLELGDSALYLCASSLGAGASNEQFFGPGTRLTVL.

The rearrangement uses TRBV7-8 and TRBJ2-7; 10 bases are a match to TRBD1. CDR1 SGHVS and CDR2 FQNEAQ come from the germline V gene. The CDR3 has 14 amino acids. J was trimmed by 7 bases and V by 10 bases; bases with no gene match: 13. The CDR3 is CATHSGTGAEEQYF. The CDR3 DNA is TGTGCCACTCACTCCGGGACAGGGGCTGAGGAGCAGTACTTC.

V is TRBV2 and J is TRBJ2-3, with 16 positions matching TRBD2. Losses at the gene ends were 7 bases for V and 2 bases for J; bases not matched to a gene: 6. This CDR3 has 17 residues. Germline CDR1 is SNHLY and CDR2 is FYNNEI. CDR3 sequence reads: CASTPGLAGGYTDTQYF. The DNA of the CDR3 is TGTGCCAGCACCCCGGGACTAGCGGGGGGGTACACAGATACGCAGTATTTT.

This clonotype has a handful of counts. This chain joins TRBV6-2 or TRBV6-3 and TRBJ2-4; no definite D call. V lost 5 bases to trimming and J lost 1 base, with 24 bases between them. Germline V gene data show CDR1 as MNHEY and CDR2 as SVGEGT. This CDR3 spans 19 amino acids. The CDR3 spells CASSREAGLVTSAKNIQYF. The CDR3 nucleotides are TGTGCCAGCAGTCGAGAAGCCGGTCTCGTAACCTCTGCCAAAAACATTCAGTACTTC.

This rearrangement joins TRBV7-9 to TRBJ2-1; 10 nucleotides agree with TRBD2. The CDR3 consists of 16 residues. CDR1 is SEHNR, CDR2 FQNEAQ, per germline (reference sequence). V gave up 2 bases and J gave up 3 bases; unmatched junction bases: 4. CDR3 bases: TGTGCCAGCAGCTTAAGGCGACTAGCGGGCTACAATGAGCAGTTCTTC. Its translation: CASSLRRLAGYNEQFF.

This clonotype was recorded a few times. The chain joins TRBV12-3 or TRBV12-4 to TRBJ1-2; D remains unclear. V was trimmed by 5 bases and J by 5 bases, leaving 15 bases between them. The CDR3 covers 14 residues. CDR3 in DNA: TGTGCCAGCAGTACCGGGGAGAGGGTATATGGCTACACCTTC. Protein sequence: CASSTGERVYGYTF.

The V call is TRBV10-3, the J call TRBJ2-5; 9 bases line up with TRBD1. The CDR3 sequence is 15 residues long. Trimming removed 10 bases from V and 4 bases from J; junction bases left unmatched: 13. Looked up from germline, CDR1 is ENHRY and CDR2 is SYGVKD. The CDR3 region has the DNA TGTGCCACCAAGGCGGGGACAGGGTATACAGAGACCCAGTACTTC. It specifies CATKAGTGYTETQYF.

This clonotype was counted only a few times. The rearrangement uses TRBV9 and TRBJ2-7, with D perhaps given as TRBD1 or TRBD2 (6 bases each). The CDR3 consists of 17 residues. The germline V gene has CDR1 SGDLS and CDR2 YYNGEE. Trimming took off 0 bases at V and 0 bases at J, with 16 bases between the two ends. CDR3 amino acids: CASSVEAGEVVSYEQYF. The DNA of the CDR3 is TGTGCCAGCAGCGTAGAGGCAGGGGAGGTTGTCTCCTACGAGCAGTACTTC.

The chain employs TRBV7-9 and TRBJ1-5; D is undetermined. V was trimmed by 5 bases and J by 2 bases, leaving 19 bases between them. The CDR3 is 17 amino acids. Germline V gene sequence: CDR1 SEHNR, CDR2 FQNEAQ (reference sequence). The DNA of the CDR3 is TGTGCCAGCAGCCACCTTAGCCCGACTCAAGGCAATCAGCCCCAGCATTTT. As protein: CASSHLSPTQGNQPQHF.